The rows below give T cell receptor beta chains drawn from one sample of a study of T cells in Graves' hyperthyroidism and ophthalmopathy. One entry per CDR3 protein, called by TCRdb with MiXCR from the multiplex PCR reads. The sample contains about 380,000 distinct CDR3 sequences, roughly 12% of which appear only once. Sequenced: blood. These receptors were taken from a man aged 25 to 40 with Graves' hyperthyroidism that later progressed to Graves' ophthalmopathy. CDR3s include the opening cysteine and the closing phenylalanine or tryptophan. D genes are given only for firm matches. Only part of the rows carry a size: once, few, many, or a class if the clone is expanded.

size	length	J	D	V	CDR3	DNA
few	18	TRBJ2-3	-	TRBV7-2	CASSSELSWLTRTDTQYF	TGTGCCAGCAGCTCGGAGCTTTCATGGCTAACCCGCACAGATACGCAGTATTTT
-	14	TRBJ1-4	-	TRBV4-1	CASSLTENNEKLFF	TGCGCCAGCAGCCTGACAGAGAATAATGAAAAACTGTTTTTT
-	16	TRBJ2-3	TRBD2	TRBV15	CATSRGASGGLDTQYF	TGTGCCACCAGCAGAGGGGCCAGCGGGGGCCTCGATACGCAGTATTTT
many	12	TRBJ1-5	TRBD1	TRBV2	CASGTGLEPQHF	TGTGCCAGCGGGACAGGGCTCGAGCCCCAGCATTTT
-	17	TRBJ2-6	TRBD1	TRBV10-3	CAISGLGTGNGANVLTF	TGTGCCATCAGCGGACTCGGGACAGGGAATGGGGCCAACGTCCTGACTTTC
-	14	TRBJ1-1	TRBD1	TRBV19	CASSNGQGYTEAFF	TGTGCCAGTAGTAACGGACAGGGGTACACTGAAGCTTTCTTT
-	15	TRBJ2-5	TRBD2	TRBV15	CATSSRAGGQETQYF	TGTGCCACCAGCAGTCGAGCGGGGGGGCAGGAGACCCAGTACTTC
many	11	TRBJ1-6	-	TRBV30	CAWSSGSPLHF	TGTGCCTGGAGTTCAGGTTCACCCCTCCACTTT
-	14	TRBJ2-5	-	TRBV7-2	CASSFVLGKETQYF	TGTGCCAGCAGCTTCGTTCTGGGGAAAGAGACCCAGTACTTC
-	11	TRBJ1-1	-	TRBV29-1	CSVERYTEAFF	TGCAGCGTTGAACGCTACACTGAAGCTTTCTTT
few	17	TRBJ2-3	TRBD2	TRBV9	CASSPFSGGPSTDTQYF	TGTGCCAGCAGCCCTTTTAGCGGGGGGCCTAGCACAGATACGCAGTATTTT
-	15	TRBJ2-2	-	TRBV19	CASRITLRRTGELFF	TGTGCCAGTAGAATAACGCTCAGGCGGACCGGGGAGCTGTTTTTT
few	12	TRBJ1-5	TRBD1	TRBV29-1	CSVRQGEQPQHF	TGCAGCGTTAGACAGGGCGAGCAGCCCCAGCATTTT
many	14	TRBJ2-7	TRBD1	TRBV6-1	CASTLPGQGDEQYF	TGTGCCAGCACCCTTCCGGGACAGGGTGACGAGCAGTACTTC
many	14	TRBJ2-5	-	TRBV4-2	CASSQALRGETQYF	TGTGCCAGCAGCCAAGCCTTGAGGGGGGAGACCCAGTACTTC
many	17	TRBJ1-1	-	TRBV11-3	CASSQTDIGLREGEAFF	TGTGCCAGCAGCCAGACGGACATAGGATTACGCGAGGGTGAAGCTTTCTTT
-	17	TRBJ2-1	-	TRBV5-1	CASSFYGIAETWDEQFF	TGCGCCAGCAGCTTTTACGGAATAGCGGAAACTTGGGATGAGCAGTTCTTC
many	16	TRBJ2-1	TRBD1	TRBV12-3/TRBV12-4	CASSLWGQGWTNEQFF	TGTGCCAGCAGTTTATGGGGACAGGGATGGACCAATGAGCAGTTCTTC
many	10	TRBJ2-1	-	TRBV11-2	CASSNYEQFF	TGTGCCAGCAGCAATTATGAGCAGTTCTTC
few	17	TRBJ1-5	TRBD1	TRBV10-1	CASSDLSKNRGGQPQHF	TGCGCCAGCAGTGACCTCTCAAAAAACAGGGGAGGTCAGCCCCAGCATTTT